This T cell receptor beta chain was observed in a study of shared clonotypes between healthy human individuals. Measured with immunoSEQ multiplex PCR; TCRdb has only the in-frame clones, and not every one. The sample records more than 1.2 million clones, about 98.5% being singletons. This TCR derives from a man in his thirties or forties in good health. The material sequenced was naive CD4+ T cells sorted from blood. Subset denoted: CD45RA+ positively selected.

DNA for the CDR3: TGTGCCAGCAGCTTGACCGTAAACACCGGGGAGCTGTTTTTT. This encodes CASSLTVNTGELFF. The rearrangement joins TRBV7-6 to TRBJ2-2; D is undetermined. The CDR3 is made up of 14 amino acids. Trimming took off 3 bases at V and 2 bases at J, with 7 bases between the two ends. Germline V gene lookup returns CDR1 SGHVS and CDR2 FNYEAQ.